This T cell receptor (beta chain) comes out of a study of breast tumors, draining lymph nodes, adjacent tissues. The germline gives CDR1 SGHTA, CDR2 FQGTGA. The CDR3 contains 13 residues. V was shortened by 3 bases and J by 1 base, with 6 bases between the two germline ends. TCRdb analysed the multiplex PCR reads with MiXCR anew, one entry per CDR3 protein. Here the sample spans 90,000 to 120,000 distinct CDR3 sequences, 21% being singletons. This clonotype appeared many times. Breast cancer patients provided tissue from their axillary draining lymph nodes. Sample: axillary lymph node tissue. This sequence originates from a female donor with breast cancer. Some clones in this sample may be carry-over from other donors' samples. The chain has TRBV7-3 and TRBJ2-5; no reliable D call. The CDR3 DNA is TGTGCCAGCAGCTTCGGCGTCCAAGAGACCCAGTACTTC. Amino acids: CASSFGVQETQYF.